Following are 29 T cell receptor beta chains from one sample sequenced in a study of blood T cell repertoires in COVID-19 (dated by TCRdb to 2018 to 2021). Libraries were built with the immunoSEQ multiplex PCR assay. TCRdb took over this immuneACCESS table, retaining in-frame rearrangements with V and J assigned. Such tables are incomplete; in checked studies, under half of the missing clones stem from an unresolved V gene, and the remainder is unexplained. The sample contains roughly 120,000 clones, approximately 90% of them found a single time. About 1% of the sample comes from the top ten. The sequencing input was peripheral blood. The source of these receptors is a human donor in a cohort sampled during active COVID-19.

The genes are TRBV4-1 and TRBJ1-2; no clear D gene. This CDR3 spans 15 amino acids. CDR1 is MGHRA and CDR2 is YSYEKL in the germline V gene. Trimming removed 1 base at V and 5 bases at J, with 14 bases between. For the CDR3, the DNA is TGCGCCAGCAGCCAAGTTTCCAGGAGGGAATATGGCTACACCTTC. It specifies CASSQVSRREYGYTF.

This clone came up once. The V call is TRBV19, the J call TRBJ1-1, with D hard to call. The CDR3 consists of 16 residues. Trimming took off 4 bases at V and 4 bases at J, with 19 bases between the two ends. Germline CDR1 is LNHDA and CDR2 is SQIVND (reference sequence). The CDR3 bases are TGTGCCAGTAGTACAACCGTTTTCGGGTACGGCACTGAAGCTTTCTTT. Translating gives CASSTTVFGYGTEAFF.

The chain has TRBV10-3 and TRBJ2-3; 7 bases line up with TRBD1. Trimming removed 0 bases from V and 2 bases from J; junction bases left unmatched: 5. This CDR3 is built from 16 residues. Per germline, CDR1 ENHRY and CDR2 SYGVKD. The CDR3 sequence: CAISESKGQNTDTQYF. The CDR3 coding sequence is TGTGCCATCAGTGAGTCGAAGGGACAGAACACAGATACGCAGTATTTT.

Written as DNA, the CDR3 is TGTGCCAGCAGACTTAGCGGGAGCTCCTACAATGAGCAGTTCTTC. Its translation is CASRLSGSSYNEQFF. The chain recombines TRBV7-2 with TRBJ2-1, with 9 bases lining up with TRBD2. This CDR3 is built from 15 residues. V lost 6 bases, J lost 0 bases, and 3 bases stayed unmatched. From germline, CDR1 is SGHTA and CDR2 FQGNSA.

The V gene is TRBV18, the J gene TRBJ2-2, with D possibly TRBD1 on 5 matching bases. CDR1 is KGHSH and CDR2 is LQKENI in the germline V gene. The CDR3 loop spans 17 amino acids. V was trimmed by 5 bases and J by 1 base, leaving 17 bases between them. In DNA form, the CDR3 reads TGTGCCAGCTCAACCAGCCTTGGGGCAGGGAACACCGGGGAGCTGTTTTTT. Translated: CASSTSLGAGNTGELFF.

Only one count was recorded for this clone. The gene calls are TRBV5-1 and TRBJ2-7, with D possibly TRBD2 on 6 matching bases. V was cut by 4 bases and J by 2 bases, with 16 bases left in between. The CDR3 totals 15 residues. Germline V CDR1 and CDR2: SGHRS, YFSETQ. DNA for the CDR3: TGCGCCAGCAGCGGGGGACTCCAGATGACCTACGAGCAGTACTTC. As protein: CASSGGLQMTYEQYF.

The rearrangement uses TRBV24-1 and TRBJ1-2, with TRBD1 matching over 10 bases. The germline V gene has CDR1 KGHDR and CDR2 SFDVKD. V was clipped by 5 bases and J by 8 bases; unmatched bases: 7. The CDR3 is 14 amino acids. The CDR3, as DNA: TGTGCCACCAGTGGTCGACAGGGGGCCAGGGGCTACACCTTC. It specifies CATSGRQGARGYTF.

V usage is TRBV7-9 and J usage is TRBJ2-7, with 7 bases identical to TRBD1. V dropped 0 bases and J dropped 7; count of bases not matched to a gene: 6. Looked up from germline, CDR1 is SEHNR and CDR2 is FQNEAQ (reference sequence). The CDR3 is 14 residues long. CDR3 in amino acids: CASSLAGGSEEQYF. The DNA for the CDR3 is TGTGCCAGCAGCTTAGCAGGGGGCTCTGAGGAGCAGTACTTC.

The V and J genes are TRBV3-1 (or the pseudogene TRBV3-2) and TRBJ2-5, with D possibly being TRBD1 (5 bases). Germline-derived CDR1 and CDR2 are LGHDT and YNNKEL (reference sequence). V lost 5 bases and J lost 4, with 11 bases in between. The CDR3 extends over 13 amino acids. CDR3 amino acids: CASSSQGVETQYF. The CDR3 DNA is TGTGCCAGCAGCTCCCAGGGTGTAGAGACCCAGTACTTC.

As regards this clone: Other DNA sequences in the sample encode the same CDR3. The rearrangement links TRBV7-9 to TRBJ2-3; 7 bases fit TRBD1. There are 14 residues in the CDR3. V was pared by 4 bases and J by 0 bases, with 1 base of the junction left unmatched. Per germline, CDR1 SEHNR and CDR2 FQNEAQ (reference sequence). The CDR3 sequence: CASSSTGSTDTQYF. In DNA form, the CDR3 reads TGTGCCAGCAGCTCGACAGGGAGCACAGATACGCAGTATTTT. Full variable domain (outside the CDR3, taken from reference TRBV7-9 and TRBJ2-3): DTGVSQNPRHKITKRGQNVTFRCDPISEHNRLYWYRQTLGQGPEFLTYFQNEAQLEKSRLLSDRFSAERPKGSFSTLEIQRTEQGDSAMYLCASSSTGSTDTQYFGPGTRLTVL.

The CDR3 here is CASSGTSGNLRGTDTQYF. The CDR3 nucleotides read TGTGCCAGCAGCGGGACTAGCGGGAACCTCCGGGGCACAGATACGCAGTATTTT. The chain uses TRBV9 and TRBJ2-3; TRBD2 agrees at 12 bases. The CDR3 covers 18 residues. Germline CDR1 and CDR2: SGDLS and YYNGEE. V shed 3 bases and J 1 base; nucleotides not matched to a gene: 9.

V usage is TRBV27 and J usage is TRBJ2-1, with 9 bases identical to TRBD2. CDR3 length: 14 residues. With V trimmed by 8 bases and J by 6 bases, 8 bases remained unmatched. The germline CDR1 and CDR2 sequences are MNHEY and SMNVEV (reference sequence). In DNA, the CDR3 is TGTGCCAGCGCGGGACTAGCCCTTCCCAATGAGCAGTTCTTC. Its translation is CASAGLALPNEQFF.

This rearrangement joins TRBV21-1 to TRBJ1-2; the table calls TRBD1, which could not be checked here. TRBV21-1 is a known pseudogene. This CDR3 is 16 amino acids long. The CDR3 sequence is CASSTTGDRGVYGYTF. The CDR3 DNA is TGTGCCAGCAGCACCACCGGGGACAGGGGCGTCTATGGCTACACCTTC.

This rearrangement joins TRBV5-1 to TRBJ2-1; 11 nucleotides match TRBD1. The CDR3 is made up of 17 amino acids. V lost 2 bases to trimming and J lost 6 bases; unmatched junction nucleotides: 10. Germline loops: CDR1 SGHRS, CDR2 YFSETQ. The CDR3 loop is CASSFDRDRGFVNEQFF. In DNA form, the CDR3 reads TGCGCCAGCAGCTTCGACCGGGACAGGGGGTTCGTCAATGAGCAGTTCTTC.

The J gene is TRBJ2-2, the V gene TRBV24-1, with 10 bases fitting TRBD2. The germline V gene has CDR1 KGHDR and CDR2 SFDVKD. The trim removed 1 base at V and 5 bases at J, leaving 3 bases unmatched. This CDR3 has 16 amino acids. CDR3 bases: TGTGCCACCAGTGATTTAGCTAGCGGGAGAACCGGGGAGCTGTTTTTT. Translating it yields CATSDLASGRTGELFF.

The rearrangement links TRBV9 to TRBJ1-3; 9 bases fit TRBD1. Trimming at V came to 4 bases and at J to 1 base, leaving 9 bases not matched to a gene. This CDR3 is built from 17 residues. Germline V gives CDR1 SGDLS, CDR2 YYNGEE. The CDR3 spells CASSLSPGQGSGNTIYF. The DNA of the CDR3 is TGTGCCAGCAGCCTTTCACCGGGACAGGGTTCTGGAAACACCATATATTTT.

J is TRBJ1-3 and V is TRBV28, with 7 bases lining up with TRBD1. Trimming at V came to 3 bases and at J to 6 bases, leaving 5 bases not matched to a gene. This CDR3 is built from 14 residues. CDR1 is MDHEN, CDR2 SYDVKM, per germline. The CDR3 DNA reads TGTGCCAGCAGTTTCCGGGGACAGCTAAACACCATATATTTT. Amino acid sequence: CASSFRGQLNTIYF.

The chain recombines TRBV12-5 with TRBJ1-1; D gene unclear. Between the trimmed V and J ends, which lost 5 bases and 0 bases, there was a span of 10 bases. The CDR3 consists of 14 residues. From germline, CDR1 is LGHNT and CDR2 FRNRAP. CDR3 DNA sequence: TGTGCTAGTGGTCCCCCGACACTGAACACTGAAGCTTTCTTT. It yields the protein CASGPPTLNTEAFF.

V and J are TRBV18 and TRBJ2-4, with 9 bases that match TRBD2. Germline-derived CDR1 and CDR2 are KGHSH and LQKENI. Germline trimming cut 2 bases from V and 0 bases from J; bases unmatched to any gene: 8. The CDR3 contains 18 residues. The CDR3 DNA reads as TGTGCCAGCTCACCATTGTTAGCGGGGGCGCGAGCCAAAAACATTCAGTACTTC. Its protein product is CASSPLLAGARAKNIQYF.

The chain is built from TRBV18 and TRBJ1-1, with D tentatively TRBD1 (5 bases). This CDR3 has 15 amino acids. V shed 2 bases and J shed 3 bases, with 13 bases lying between them. CDR1 is KGHSH and CDR2 is LQKENI in the germline V gene. As DNA, the CDR3 is TGTGCCAGCTCACCAAATTTAGGCAGGGACACTGAAGCTTTCTTT. Protein: CASSPNLGRDTEAFF.

The V gene is TRBV7-9, the J gene TRBJ2-1; D remains unclear. CDR3 size: 16 residues. In germline, CDR1 is SEHNR, CDR2 FQNEAQ (reference sequence). V lost 2 bases, J lost 2 bases, and 13 bases lay in between. The CDR3 DNA reads as TGTGCCAGCAGCTTACACCTACAGCCTCCCTACAATGAGCAGTTCTTC. Translating it yields CASSLHLQPPYNEQFF.

The chain is built from TRBV24-1 and TRBJ2-1; 10 bases fit TRBD1. This CDR3 has 17 residues. Trimming removed 4 bases from V and 1 base from J; junction bases left unmatched: 6. Germline assignment: CDR1 KGHDR and CDR2 SFDVKD. This chain's CDR3 is CATSDSRQGASYNEQFF. The CDR3 nucleotides read TGTGCCACCAGTGACTCGCGACAGGGGGCGTCCTACAATGAGCAGTTCTTC.

In DNA, the CDR3 is TGTGCCAGCAGTTTCTTAAGCGGGGGGGCCTACAATGAGCAGTTCTTC. It encodes CASSFLSGGAYNEQFF. This chain joins TRBV2 and TRBJ2-1, with 10 bases aligning to TRBD2. This CDR3 is built from 16 residues. After removal of 5 bases from V and 2 bases from J, the junction contained 6 bases not matched to a gene. Germline values: CDR1 SNHLY, CDR2 FYNNEI.

This sequence joins TRBV2 and TRBJ2-1; 8 bases align to TRBD1. In germline, CDR1 is SNHLY, CDR2 FYNNEI. The CDR3 spans 14 residues. V lost 8 bases, J lost 8 bases, and 11 bases stayed unmatched. The CDR3 region is CASSGPDRGYEQFF. DNA of the CDR3: TGTGCCAGCTCTGGGCCCGACAGGGGCTATGAGCAGTTCTTC.

This chain connects TRBV15 to TRBJ1-2; the D is unclear. Germline V gives CDR1 LNHNV, CDR2 YYDKDF (reference sequence). The V end lost 0 bases, the J end lost 6 bases, and 17 bases lay between the germline ends. The CDR3 extends over 16 amino acids. CDR3 sequence reads: CATSRDGWRARDGYTF. The DNA of the CDR3 is TGTGCCACCAGCAGAGATGGTTGGAGGGCCAGAGATGGCTACACCTTC.

This chain's CDR3 is CASSPGLVKTPHEQFF. The CDR3 region has the DNA TGCGCCAGCAGCCCGGGACTAGTTAAGACCCCACATGAGCAGTTCTTC. This chain connects TRBV5-1 to TRBJ2-1; TRBD2 matches at 8 bases. J was trimmed by 8 bases and V by 4 bases; bases with no gene match: 14. CDR3 length: 16 amino acids. Germline V gene data show CDR1 as SGHRS and CDR2 as YFSETQ.

The chain employs TRBV6-4 and TRBJ2-3; the match to TRBD1 covers 8 bases. Trimming at V came to 3 bases and at J to 2 bases, leaving 4 bases not matched to a gene. The germline gives CDR1 MRHNA, CDR2 SNTAGT. The CDR3 contains 15 residues. CDR3 nucleotides: TGTGCCAGCAGTGATGCAGGGGGCGCCACAGATACGCAGTATTTT. Translated, it gives CASSDAGGATDTQYF.

The J gene is TRBJ1-2, the V gene TRBV24-1, with D unresolved. From germline, CDR1 is KGHDR and CDR2 SFDVKD. V lost 1 base to trimming and J lost 3 bases, with 5 bases between them. There are 13 residues in the CDR3. CDR3 sequence: CATSDFPDYGYTF. Written as DNA, the CDR3 is TGTGCCACCAGTGATTTCCCCGACTATGGCTACACCTTC.

This clone was counted a few times. The chain has TRBV2 and TRBJ2-4, with unresolved D. From germline, CDR1 is SNHLY and CDR2 FYNNEI. Trimming shortened V by 4 bases and J by 6 bases, and 13 bases separated the two germline ends. The CDR3 is made up of 14 amino acids. The CDR3 sequence is CASSASKNTNIQYF. In DNA, the CDR3 is TGTGCCAGCAGTGCCTCGAAGAACACAAACATTCAGTACTTC.